This T cell receptor (beta chain) was captured by sequencing in a study of metastatic and nonmetastatic thyroid tumors. Study overall: Thyroid patients, malignant and benign, had repertoires compared across blood and tumor or nodule tissue.

Note on this clone: Its specificity is not known.

Study conclusions and caveats: Patients with malignant thyroid tumors reportedly had significantly higher TCR beta diversity than those with benign nodules, in blood and tumor.

In germline, CDR1 is MNHEY, CDR2 SMNVEV (reference sequence). V was clipped by 7 bases and J by 3 bases; unmatched bases: 10. The CDR3 has 17 amino acids. In the source study's methods: Building a distant-metastasis classifier for papillary thyroid cancer drew on CDR3 differences across clinicopathological groups. With MiXCR, TCRdb called clones anew from the PCR reads. Clone size and V and J calls follow TCRdb, not the original study. The profile shows 20,000 to 25,000 clones, 36% of them singletons. Thyroid surgery was performed in patients who had received no treatment beforehand. The chain carries TRBV27 and TRBJ2-6; TRBD1 agrees at 9 bases. Sample: blood. This sequence was found in a male donor with papillary thyroid cancer or a benign thyroid nodule (not recorded which). Some clones in this sample may be carry-over from other donors' samples. The CDR3 DNA reads as TGTGCCAGCAAAAGGGCACAGGGGGCTAGTGGGGCCAACGTCCTGACTTTC. It translates to CASKRAQGASGANVLTF. Full variable domain (rest looked up from reference TRBV27 and TRBJ2-6): EAQVTQNPRYLITVTGKKLTVTCSQNMNHEYMSWYRQDPGLGLRQIYYSMNVEVTDKGDVPEGYKVSRKEKRNFPLILESPSPNQTSLYFCASKRAQGASGANVLTFGAGSRLTVL.